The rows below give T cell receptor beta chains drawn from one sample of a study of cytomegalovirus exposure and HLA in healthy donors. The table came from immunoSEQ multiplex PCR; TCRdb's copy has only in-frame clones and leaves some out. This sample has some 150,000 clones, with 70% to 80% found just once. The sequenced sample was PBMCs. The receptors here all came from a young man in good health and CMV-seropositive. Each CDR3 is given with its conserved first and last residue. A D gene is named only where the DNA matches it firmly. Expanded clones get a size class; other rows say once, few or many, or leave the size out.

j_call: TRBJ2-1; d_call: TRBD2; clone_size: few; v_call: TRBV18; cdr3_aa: CASSPREGHNEQFF; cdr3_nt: TGTGCCAGCTCACCACGGGAGGGCCACAATGAGCAGTTCTTC
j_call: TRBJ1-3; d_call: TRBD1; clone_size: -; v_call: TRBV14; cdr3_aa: CASSRPRQGWGNTIYF; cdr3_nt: TGTGCCAGCAGCCGCCCCAGACAGGGGTGGGGAAACACCATATATTTT
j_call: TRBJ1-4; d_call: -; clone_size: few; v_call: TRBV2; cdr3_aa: CASKYDRHRQTSNEKLFF; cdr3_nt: TGTGCCAGCAAATACGACCGACACCGACAGACCTCTAATGAAAAACTGTTTTTT
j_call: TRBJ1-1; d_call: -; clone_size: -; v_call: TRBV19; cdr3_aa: CASSIRDSMNTEAFF; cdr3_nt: TGTGCCAGTAGTATCCGCGATTCGATGAACACTGAAGCTTTCTTT
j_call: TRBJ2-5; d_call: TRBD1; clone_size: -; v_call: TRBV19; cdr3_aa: CASSNGAGGLETQYF; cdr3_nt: TGTGCCAGTAGTAATGGTGCAGGGGGCCTAGAGACCCAGTACTTC
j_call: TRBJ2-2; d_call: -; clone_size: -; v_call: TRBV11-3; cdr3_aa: CASSSTRVGELFF; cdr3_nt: TGTGCCAGCAGCTCAACTAGGGTCGGGGAGCTGTTTTTT
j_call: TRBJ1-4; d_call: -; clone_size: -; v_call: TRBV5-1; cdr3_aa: CASSPVQGSEKLFF; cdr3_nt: TGCGCCAGCAGCCCAGTCCAGGGCTCCGAAAAACTGTTTTTT
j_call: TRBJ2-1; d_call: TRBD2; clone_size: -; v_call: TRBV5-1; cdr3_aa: CASSLVTSGSSYNEQFF; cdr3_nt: TGCGCCAGCAGCTTGGTGACTAGCGGGAGCTCCTACAATGAGCAGTTCTTC
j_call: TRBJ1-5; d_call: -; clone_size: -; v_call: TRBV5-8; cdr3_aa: CASSLLSQPQHF; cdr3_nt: TGTGCCAGCAGCTTGCTCAGTCAGCCCCAGCATTTT
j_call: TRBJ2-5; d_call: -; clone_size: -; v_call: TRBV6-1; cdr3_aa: CASSSDRAYQETQYF; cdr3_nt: TGTGCCAGCAGCTCGGACAGAGCGTACCAAGAGACCCAGTACTTC
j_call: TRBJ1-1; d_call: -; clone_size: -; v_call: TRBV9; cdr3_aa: CASSVEQNTEAFF; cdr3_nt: TGTGCCAGCAGCGTAGAACAGAACACTGAAGCTTTCTTT
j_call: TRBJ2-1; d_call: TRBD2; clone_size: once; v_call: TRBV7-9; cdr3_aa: CASRTSGSSYNEQFF; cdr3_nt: TGTGCCAGCAGGACCAGCGGGAGTTCCTACAATGAGCAGTTCTTC
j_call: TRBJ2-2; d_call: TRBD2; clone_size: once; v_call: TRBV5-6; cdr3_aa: CASSLVGGRETGELFF; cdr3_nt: TGTGCCAGCAGCTTGGTTGGCGGGAGAGAAACCGGGGAGCTGTTTTTT
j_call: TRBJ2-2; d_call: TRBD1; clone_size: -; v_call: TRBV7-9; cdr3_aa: CASSPDRAPGELFF; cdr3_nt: TGTGCCAGCAGCCCCGACAGGGCCCCCGGGGAGCTGTTTTTT
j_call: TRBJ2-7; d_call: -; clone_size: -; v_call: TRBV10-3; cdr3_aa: CAIRREKGTYEQYF; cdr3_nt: TGTGCCATCAGACGGGAGAAGGGAACCTACGAGCAGTACTTC
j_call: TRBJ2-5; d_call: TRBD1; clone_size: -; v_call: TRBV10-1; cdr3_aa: CASSLTGGAGETQYF; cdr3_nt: TGCGCCAGCAGTCTGACAGGGGGCGCGGGAGAGACCCAGTACTTC
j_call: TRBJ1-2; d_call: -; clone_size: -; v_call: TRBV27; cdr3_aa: CASSFSRARGYGYTF; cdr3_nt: TGTGCCAGCAGTTTCTCCCGGGCCAGGGGATATGGCTACACCTTC
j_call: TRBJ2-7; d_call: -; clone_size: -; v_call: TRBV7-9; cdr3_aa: CASSFPTRVGSYEQYF; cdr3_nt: TGTGCCAGCAGCTTCCCAACTAGGGTCGGATCCTACGAGCAGTACTTC
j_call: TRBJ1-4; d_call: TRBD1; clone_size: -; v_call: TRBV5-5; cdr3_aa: CASSFTGANEKLFF; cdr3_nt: TGTGCCAGCAGCTTTACAGGGGCTAATGAAAAACTGTTTTTT
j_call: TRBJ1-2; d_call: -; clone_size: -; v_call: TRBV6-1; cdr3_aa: CASTPRQGNYGYTF; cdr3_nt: TGTGCCAGCACCCCTCGGCAGGGGAACTATGGCTACACCTTC
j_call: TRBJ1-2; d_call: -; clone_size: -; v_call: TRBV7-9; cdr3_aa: CASSLAGQVQGYTF; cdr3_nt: TGTGCCAGCAGCTTAGCGGGTCAGGTGCAGGGCTACACCTTC
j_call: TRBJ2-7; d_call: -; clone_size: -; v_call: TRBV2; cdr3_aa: CARQKAAYEQYF; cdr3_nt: TGTGCCAGGCAGAAGGCGGCATACGAGCAGTACTTC
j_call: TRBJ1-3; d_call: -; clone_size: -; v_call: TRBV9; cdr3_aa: CASSVDGQSSGNTIYF; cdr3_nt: TGTGCCAGCAGCGTAGATGGACAGAGCTCTGGAAACACCATATATTTT
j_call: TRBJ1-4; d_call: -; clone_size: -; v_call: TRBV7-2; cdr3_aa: CASSRYSGNNEKLFF; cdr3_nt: TGTGCCAGCAGCCGGTACAGCGGTAATAATGAAAAACTGTTTTTT
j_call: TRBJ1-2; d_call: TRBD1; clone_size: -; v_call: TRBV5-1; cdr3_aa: CASSGSPEGAKGYTF; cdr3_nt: TGCGCCAGCAGCGGGTCTCCAGAGGGGGCGAAAGGCTACACCTTC
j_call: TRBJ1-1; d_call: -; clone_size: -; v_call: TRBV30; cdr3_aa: CAWSVGRGTEAFF; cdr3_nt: TGTGCCTGGAGTGTGGGCAGGGGCACTGAAGCTTTCTTT
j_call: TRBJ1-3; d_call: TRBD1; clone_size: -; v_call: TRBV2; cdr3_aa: CASSEGTGTGNTIYF; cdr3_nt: TGTGCCAGCAGTGAAGGGACAGGGACTGGAAACACCATATATTTT
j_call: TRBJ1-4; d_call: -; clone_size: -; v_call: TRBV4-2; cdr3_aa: CASSPPGQNEKLFF; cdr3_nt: TGTGCCAGCAGCCCACCGGGACAAAATGAAAAACTGTTTTTT
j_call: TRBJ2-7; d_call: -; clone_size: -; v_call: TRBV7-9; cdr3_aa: CASSLGASSYEQYF; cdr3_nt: TGTGCCAGCAGCTTAGGAGCCTCCTCCTACGAGCAGTACTTC
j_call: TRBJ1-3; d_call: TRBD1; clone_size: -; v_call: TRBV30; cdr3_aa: CAWSLNRGSGNTIYF; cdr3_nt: TGTGCCTGGAGTCTCAACAGGGGTTCCGGAAACACCATATATTTT
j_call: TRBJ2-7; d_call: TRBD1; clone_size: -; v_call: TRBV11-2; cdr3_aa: CASSLAAVSGGSYYEQYF; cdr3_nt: TGTGCCAGCAGCTTAGCGGCGGTATCAGGGGGTAGTTACTACGAGCAGTACTTC
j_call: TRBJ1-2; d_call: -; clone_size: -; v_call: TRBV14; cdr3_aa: CASSHAGMYYGYTF; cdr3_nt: TGTGCCAGCAGCCACGCAGGGATGTACTATGGCTACACCTTC
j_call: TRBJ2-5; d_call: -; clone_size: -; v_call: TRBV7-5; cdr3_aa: CARSLSPSLPETQYF; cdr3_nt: TGTGCCAGAAGCTTATCTCCTAGCCTCCCCGAGACCCAGTACTTC
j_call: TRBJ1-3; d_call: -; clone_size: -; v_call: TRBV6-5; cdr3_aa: CASSYDRSSGNTIYF; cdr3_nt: TGTGCCAGCAGTTACGACAGGAGCTCTGGAAACACCATATATTTT
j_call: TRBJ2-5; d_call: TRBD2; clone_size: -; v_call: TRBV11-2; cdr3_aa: CASSLGASGRAETQYF; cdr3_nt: TGTGCCAGCAGCTTAGGGGCTAGCGGGAGGGCAGAGACCCAGTACTTC
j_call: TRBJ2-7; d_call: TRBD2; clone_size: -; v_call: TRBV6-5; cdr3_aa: CASSFSGGYEQYF; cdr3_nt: TGTGCCAGCAGTTTTAGCGGGGGATACGAGCAGTACTTC
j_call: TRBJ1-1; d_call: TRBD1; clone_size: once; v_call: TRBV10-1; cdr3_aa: CASSVDRVNTEAFF; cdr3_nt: TGCGCCAGCAGCGTGGACAGGGTAAACACTGAAGCTTTCTTT
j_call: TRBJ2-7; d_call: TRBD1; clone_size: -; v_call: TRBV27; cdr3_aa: CASRRDRGYYEQYF; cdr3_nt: TGTGCCAGCAGACGAGACAGGGGTTACTACGAGCAGTACTTC
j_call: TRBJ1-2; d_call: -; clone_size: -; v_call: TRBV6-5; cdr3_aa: CASRPGVTGYGYTF; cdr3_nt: TGTGCCAGCCGCCCCGGCGTCACAGGGTATGGCTACACCTTC
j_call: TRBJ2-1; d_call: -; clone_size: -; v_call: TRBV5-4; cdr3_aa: CASSVRVSSYNEQFF; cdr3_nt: TGTGCCAGCAGCGTCAGGGTTTCCTCCTACAATGAGCAGTTCTTC
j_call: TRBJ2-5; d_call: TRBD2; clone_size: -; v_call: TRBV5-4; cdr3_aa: CASTDPGRAEETQYF; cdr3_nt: TGTGCCAGCACAGACCCCGGGAGGGCCGAAGAGACCCAGTACTTC